The 30 T cell receptor beta chains below come from one sample, sequenced in a study of shared clonotypes between healthy human individuals. Generated by immunoSEQ multiplex PCR, the TCRdb table keeps only in-frame clones and is missing some. The sample consists of millions of clones, 85% to 95% of them appearing once. The sample comprised naive CD4+ T cells sorted from blood. Subset denoted: CD45RA+ positively selected. These receptors came from a man between 18 and 35 years old in good health.

The rearrangement joins TRBV10-3 to TRBJ2-7, with D hard to call. The CDR3 runs to 12 residues. V was trimmed by 10 bases and J by 3 bases, leaving 13 bases between them. Germline values: CDR1 ENHRY, CDR2 SYGVKD. The CDR3 coding sequence is TGTGCCACGTCAAGGGCCGACTACGAGCAGTACTTC. Translated: CATSRADYEQYF.

The V gene is TRBV19, the J gene TRBJ2-2; D gene ambiguous. The V end was cut by 6 bases, the J end by 6 bases, with 14 bases between. CDR1 is LNHDA and CDR2 is SQIVND in the germline V gene (reference sequence). The CDR3 is 14 residues long. This CDR3 reads CASSNGDWAGELFF. DNA of the CDR3: TGTGCCAGTAGCAATGGGGATTGGGCCGGGGAGCTGTTTTTT.

V and J are TRBV25-1 and TRBJ1-4, with TRBD1 matching over 8 bases. The trim removed 4 bases at V and 5 bases at J, leaving 6 bases unmatched. From germline, CDR1 is MGHDK and CDR2 SYGVNS. The CDR3 contains 15 residues. The CDR3 nucleotides are TGTGCCAGCAGTGTTTGGACAGGGTTCAATGAAAAACTGTTTTTT. As protein: CASSVWTGFNEKLFF. The complete variable domain, with remaining parts taken from reference TRBV25-1 and TRBJ1-4, reads EADIYQTPRYLVIGTGKKITLECSQTMGHDKMYWYQQDPGMELHLIHYSYGVNSTEKGDLSSESTVSRIRTEHFPLTLESARPSHTSQYLCASSVWTGFNEKLFFGSGTQLSVL.

J is TRBJ2-1 and V is TRBV5-4; possibly TRBD1 or TRBD2 for D (5 bases each). Germline V gene sequence: CDR1 SGHNT, CDR2 YYREEE (reference sequence). CDR3 length: 16 amino acids. The germline V and J ends were trimmed by 0 bases and 3 bases, with 13 bases remaining between them. CDR3 sequence (DNA): TGTGCCAGCAGCTTGGCTGGGGGAATGCACTACAATGAGCAGTTCTTC. It yields the protein CASSLAGGMHYNEQFF. The full variable domain, completed using reference TRBV5-4 and TRBJ2-1, is ETGVTQSPTHLIKTRGQQVTLRCSSQSGHNTVSWYQQALGQGPQFIFQYYREEENGRGNFPPRFSGLQFPNYSSELNVNALELDDSALYLCASSLAGGMHYNEQFFGPGTRLTVL.

The genes are TRBV6-5 and TRBJ2-1; 12 bases agree with TRBD2. The V gene end was trimmed by 2 bases and the J gene end by 10 bases; junction bases not matched to a gene: 3. The CDR3 is 14 amino acids. Germline V gene sequence: CDR1 MNHEY, CDR2 SVGAGI. The DNA of the CDR3 is TGTGCCAGCAGTTACGGACTAGCGGGGAGGGAGCAGTTCTTC. Translating gives CASSYGLAGREQFF.

This chain connects TRBV7-3 to TRBJ2-1; 12 positions agree with TRBD2. With V trimmed by 5 bases and J by 6 bases, 5 bases remained unmatched. CDR1 SGHTA and CDR2 FQGTGA come from the germline V gene. The CDR3 covers 15 residues. The CDR3 is CASSALAGGINEQFF. The CDR3 nucleotides are TGTGCCAGCAGCGCCCTAGCGGGGGGGATCAATGAGCAGTTCTTC.

Regarding this clone: The sample carries other DNA sequences with the same CDR3. This sequence joins TRBV19 and TRBJ2-7, with D tentatively TRBD1 (6 bases). The germline CDR1 and CDR2 sequences are LNHDA and SQIVND (reference sequence). V was trimmed by 3 bases and J by 1 base, leaving 10 bases between them. This CDR3 is 14 amino acids long. The CDR3 coding sequence is TGTGCCAGTAGTATCCCAGGGGAATCCTACGAGCAGTACTTC. As protein: CASSIPGESYEQYF.

The V and J genes are TRBV7-9 and TRBJ1-5, with 8 bases that match TRBD1. This CDR3 is 16 amino acids long. Germline CDR1 and CDR2: SEHNR and FQNEAQ (reference sequence). With 2 bases clipped from V and 5 bases from J, the junction kept 8 bases outside the gene matches. The CDR3 coding sequence is TGTGCCAGCAGCTTATTATCAGGGGGCTACGATCAGCCCCAGCATTTT. This gives the protein CASSLLSGGYDQPQHF.

This clone occurred a few times. The gene calls are TRBV10-2 and TRBJ1-5; the D is unclear. The CDR3 has 13 residues. Germline CDR1 is WSHSY and CDR2 is SAAADI. The germline V and J ends were trimmed by 8 bases and 2 bases, with 10 bases remaining between them. Here the CDR3 reads CASRVAGNQPQHF. DNA for the CDR3: TGCGCCAGCCGAGTGGCGGGCAATCAGCCCCAGCATTTT.

The gene calls are TRBV6-5 and TRBJ2-7, with 8 bases identical to TRBD2. The trim removed 6 bases at V and 5 bases at J, leaving 9 bases unmatched. The CDR3 runs 14 residues. Germline values: CDR1 MNHEY, CDR2 SVGAGI. CDR3 coding DNA: TGTGCCAGCAGATCGGGACTAGGCATGAACGAGCAGTACTTC. Its protein is CASRSGLGMNEQYF.

The chain uses TRBV19 and TRBJ1-5; 7 nucleotides line up with TRBD1. The CDR3 is 15 amino acids. V gave up 1 base and J gave up 6 bases; unmatched junction bases: 6. Germline values: CDR1 LNHDA, CDR2 SQIVND (reference sequence). CDR3 protein: CASSIGTGLGQPQHF. The CDR3 DNA follows: TGTGCCAGTAGTATAGGGACAGGTTTGGGTCAGCCCCAGCATTTT.

This clone was found a few times. The V call is TRBV7-9, the J call TRBJ1-6; no firm D call. The V gene lost 3 bases and the J gene lost 8 bases, with 20 bases spanning the gap. The CDR3 spans 17 residues. The V gene's germline CDR1 is SEHNR and CDR2 FQNEAQ (reference sequence). CDR3 region: CASSFSAWGSIDSPLHF. CDR3 bases: TGTGCCAGCAGCTTCTCCGCCTGGGGTTCGATCGATTCACCCCTCCACTTT.

The chain joins TRBV29-1 to TRBJ1-2, with 8 bases identical to TRBD1. V shed 2 bases, J shed 9 bases, and the junction held 11 bases outside the gene matches. Germline V CDR1 and CDR2: SQVTM, ANQGSEA. The CDR3 contains 14 residues. The CDR3 DNA reads as TGCAGCGTTGAATCTTACTACCGGACAGGGAGCTACACCTTC. This sequence encodes CSVESYYRTGSYTF.

The chain carries TRBV5-1 and TRBJ2-2; tentative D call: TRBD2 (7 bases). V dropped 4 bases and J dropped 5 bases, with 15 bases sitting between them. The germline gives CDR1 SGHRS, CDR2 YFSETQ. CDR3 size: 15 residues. The CDR3 DNA reads as TGCGCCAGCAGCCAGACGGGGGGCAAGACCGGGGAGCTGTTTTTT. It specifies CASSQTGGKTGELFF.

The J gene is TRBJ1-6, the V gene TRBV5-1; D ambiguous. CDR1 and CDR2 (germline): SGHRS, YFSETQ. The V end lost 5 bases, the J end lost 0 bases, and 9 bases lay between the germline ends. The CDR3 covers 15 residues. The CDR3 protein is CASRPDSSYNSPLHF. CDR3 DNA sequence: TGCGCCAGCAGACCGGATAGCTCCTATAATTCACCCCTCCACTTT. Drawing the rest from reference TRBV5-1 and TRBJ1-6, the complete variable domain is KAGVTQTPRYLIKTRGQQVTLSCSPISGHRSVSWYQQTPGQGLQFLFEYFSETQRNKGNFPGRFSGRQFSNSRSEMNVSTLELGDSALYLCASRPDSSYNSPLHFGNGTRLTVT.

This clone occurred once. This chain connects TRBV21-1 to TRBJ1-5; no DNA check was done on the table's D call, TRBD1. TRBV21-1 is an annotated pseudogene. The CDR3 is 15 amino acids. This CDR3 is CASSKASGGTQPQHF. The CDR3 DNA reads as TGTGCCAGCAGCAAAGCGTCAGGGGGCACTCAGCCCCAGCATTTT.

The chain is built from TRBV7-2 and TRBJ1-5; the match to TRBD1 covers 8 bases. V lost 5 bases, J lost 7 bases, and 10 bases stayed unmatched. Germline assignment: CDR1 SGHTA and CDR2 FQGNSA. The CDR3 extends over 15 amino acids. CDR3 coding DNA: TGTGCCAGCAGCCCCGACAGGGGAAGGCAACAGCCCCAGCATTTT. This codes for CASSPDRGRQQPQHF.

V usage is TRBV28 and J usage is TRBJ1-2, with TRBD1 matching over 9 bases. Germline assignment: CDR1 MDHEN and CDR2 SYDVKM. The V and J ends lost 4 bases and 2 bases, in that order; junction bases with no gene match: 8. This CDR3 has 16 residues. The CDR3 DNA reads TGTGCCAGCAGTTCCACGACAGGGGGTAAAAACTATGGCTACACCTTC. This sequence encodes CASSSTTGGKNYGYTF.

J is TRBJ1-1 and V is TRBV6-1; 8 bases match TRBD1. CDR1 MNHNS and CDR2 SASEGT come from the germline V gene. The CDR3 length is 15 residues. With 3 bases clipped from V and 5 bases from J, the junction kept 8 bases outside the gene matches. CDR3 DNA: TGTGCCAGCAGTGACCCCGGACAGGGCGGGACTGAAGCTTTCTTT. Its protein is CASSDPGQGGTEAFF.

The genes are TRBV10-3 and TRBJ1-4; D is undetermined. The V end was cut by 6 bases, the J end by 6 bases, with 11 bases between. The CDR3 has 13 residues. CDR1 is ENHRY, CDR2 SYGVKD, per germline. CDR3 DNA: TGTGCCATCAGGGACCTACGGGATGAAAAACTGTTTTTT. The encoded protein is CAIRDLRDEKLFF.

V and J are TRBV6-5 and TRBJ2-7; TRBD2 agrees at 10 bases. The trim removed 10 bases at V and 7 bases at J, leaving 13 bases unmatched. There are 14 residues in the CDR3. Germline lookup yields CDR1 MNHEY and CDR2 SVGAGI. The CDR3 reads CATTRTAGGKEQYF. The CDR3 region has the DNA TGTGCCACGACTAGGACAGCGGGAGGGAAAGAGCAGTACTTC.

This chain joins TRBV7-3 and TRBJ2-1, with D maybe TRBD1 (6 bases). With 1 base removed from V and 4 bases from J, the gap between germline ends came to 14 bases. CDR1 is SGHTA, CDR2 FQGTGA, per germline. CDR3 length: 16 residues. This CDR3 is CASSLSGQMFYNEQFF. CDR3 sequence (DNA): TGTGCCAGCAGCTTAAGCGGACAGATGTTTTACAATGAGCAGTTCTTC.

This clone showed up just once. V and J are TRBV11-3 and TRBJ2-1; 11 bases are a match to TRBD2. Germline CDR1 reads SGHNT; CDR2 reads YENEEA. Germline trimming cut 6 bases from V and 9 bases from J; bases unmatched to any gene: 4. The CDR3 consists of 13 residues. The CDR3 DNA follows: TGTGCCAGCAGAACTAGCGGGAGAGGTGAGCAGTTCTTC. Encoded protein: CASRTSGRGEQFF.

This clone came up once. Within the sample, other DNA sequences also encode this same CDR3. The chain uses TRBV2 and TRBJ2-1; D remains ambiguous. The V gene's germline CDR1 is SNHLY and CDR2 FYNNEI. CDR3 length: 11 residues. The V and J ends lost 5 bases and 7 bases respectively, with 6 bases between them. DNA for the CDR3: TGTGCCAGCAGTTTGGTGAATGAGCAGTTCTTC. Translated: CASSLVNEQFF.

The chain has TRBV19 and TRBJ1-4; 11 nucleotides align to TRBD1. V lost 6 bases to trimming and J lost 5 bases; unmatched junction nucleotides: 14. CDR3 size: 18 residues. Looked up from germline, CDR1 is LNHDA and CDR2 is SQIVND (reference sequence). The CDR3, as DNA: TGTGCCAGTAGACTTGGGACAGGGGGAACCCGGGAGAATGAAAAACTGTTTTTT. This gives the protein CASRLGTGGTRENEKLFF.

The V gene is TRBV7-2, the J gene TRBJ2-1; 15 positions match TRBD2. J gave up 7 bases and V 4 bases, and 11 bases lay outside the gene matches. Germline V lookup: CDR1 SGHTA, CDR2 FQGNSA. There are 18 residues in the CDR3. CDR3 sequence: CASSSRTSGRALTNEQFF. CDR3 nucleotides: TGTGCCAGCAGCTCAAGGACTAGCGGGAGGGCCCTTACGAATGAGCAGTTCTTC.

This chain uses TRBV7-9 with TRBJ2-5; 11 nucleotides line up with TRBD2. Germline V gene lookup returns CDR1 SEHNR and CDR2 FQNEAQ (reference sequence). The CDR3 is 19 residues long. After removal of 4 bases from V and 6 bases from J, the junction contained 19 bases not matched to a gene. The CDR3 DNA follows: TGTGCCAGCAGCTCATATACTAGCGGGGGCCTGACGGGTTTGAAGACCCAGTACTTC. This gives the protein CASSSYTSGGLTGLKTQYF.

The genes are TRBV19 and TRBJ2-5; D gene ambiguous. CDR3 length: 14 amino acids. V dropped 3 bases and J dropped 0 bases, with 8 bases sitting between them. Germline V gene sequence: CDR1 LNHDA, CDR2 SQIVND (reference sequence). CDR3 DNA: TGTGCCAGTAGTATGTGGCTGAACCAAGAGACCCAGTACTTC. Translated, it gives CASSMWLNQETQYF.

The rearrangement uses TRBV6-5 and TRBJ1-1; 8 nucleotides agree with TRBD1. From germline, CDR1 is MNHEY and CDR2 SVGAGI. J was trimmed by 6 bases and V by 5 bases; bases with no gene match: 2. The CDR3 consists of 12 residues. Here the CDR3 reads CASSKQGAEAFF. CDR3 bases: TGTGCCAGCAGTAAACAGGGGGCTGAAGCTTTCTTT.

The V gene is TRBV19, the J gene TRBJ2-3; D gene uncertain. With 6 bases removed from V and 2 bases from J, the gap between germline ends came to 15 bases. CDR3 length: 15 amino acids. Germline CDR1 reads LNHDA; CDR2 reads SQIVND (reference sequence). The CDR3 DNA follows: TGTGCCAGTAGCCAAGTCAGTAAGTTCACAGATACGCAGTATTTT. Protein product: CASSQVSKFTDTQYF.